This T cell receptor beta chain is from a study of tumor-infiltrating lymphocytes in primary liver carcinoma. From about 19-30 mg of unsorted bulk tissue, DNA and RNA were co-extracted together. Surgery removed the patients' primary liver carcinoma. Every tumor yielded five separate sampled regions. General observations from the study: Only about 8-25% of top clones were detected in each of the five tumor regions.

TCR beta cDNA came from around 0.5 ug total RNA, primed with a constant-region primer. Modified slightly, ARM-PCR produced TCR beta libraries over three nested multiplex PCR rounds. Researchers ran the first two PCR rounds for about 11 cycles each with TRBV1-TRBV30 forward primers and a C-beta reverse primer. TCRdb itself ran the multiplex PCR reads through MiXCR, one entry per CDR3 protein. This repertoire shows about 130,000 distinct CDR3 sequences, around 64% found once; its top ten account for roughly 7.9%. V shed 0 bases and J shed 5 bases, with 14 bases lying between them. The CDR3 spans 15 residues. Germline V gives CDR1 SNHLY, CDR2 FYNNEI. Worth noting for this clonotype: What it binds is unknown.

This chain joins TRBV2 and TRBJ2-7; maybe TRBD1 (6 bases). This TCR came from an older woman with primary liver carcinoma and hepatitis B virus infection. Sequenced: liver tumor tissue from sampling region 3. The subset: tumor region T3, left-lateral pole. The CDR3 reads CASSEAWTAPHEQYF. DNA for the CDR3: TGTGCCAGCAGTGAAGCGTGGACAGCCCCCCACGAGCAGTACTTC.